The following is a TCR beta chain sequence with its context. The CDR3 extends over 14 amino acids. V lost 4 bases to trimming and J lost 8 bases; unmatched junction nucleotides: 6. CDR1 LNHDA and CDR2 SQIVND come from the germline V gene (reference sequence). Some clones are missing from TCRdb's copy, which holds only in-frame ones; the method was immunoSEQ multiplex PCR. The sample holds approximately 350,000 clones, roughly 87% seen once. The record originates from a study of Ad26.COV2.S vaccination and SARS-CoV-2 variants. Documented treatment: around 19 received Ad26.COV2.S at low or high dose, single or two shots; roughly 5 received placebo; per-sample allocation not given. The study sampled participants on day 63 after the first vaccine or placebo injection.

This chain joins TRBV19 and TRBJ1-4, with 8 bases identical to TRBD1. The sequence was collected from a person between 18 and 65 years old who received the Ad26.COV2.S COVID-19 vaccine or a placebo. Sequencing used peripheral blood, obtained in a trial of Ad26.COV2.S vaccine versus placebo. CDR3 nucleotide sequence: TGTGCCAGTAGTAGGGGACAGGCTTGGGAAAAACTGTTTTTT. Translation: CASSRGQAWEKLFF. Variable domain in full (rest from reference TRBV19 and TRBJ1-4): DGGITQSPKYLFRKEGQNVTLSCEQNLNHDAMYWYRQDPGQGLRLIYYSQIVNDFQKGDIAEGYSVSREKKESFPLTVTSAQKNPTAFYLCASSRGQAWEKLFFGSGTQLSVL.